This T cell receptor beta chain was found in a study of T cell responses to AZD1222 COVID-19 vaccine. Whole-study context: Researchers grouped second doses given at about 4 or about 12 weeks into one pool.

Trimming stripped 6 bases from V and 3 bases from J, with 17 bases between. There are 15 residues in the CDR3. Germline V gives CDR1 MNHEY, CDR2 SMNVEV (reference sequence). Findings and caveats of the study: Across the whole spike, CD4 TCRs peaked at regions 160-218 and 743-854. White British donors predominated, females outnumbered males, and clonal diversity was possibly underestimated. Within unmutated variant regions lay the reported targets of nearly half of spike-specific TCRs.

Data came from immunoSEQ multiplex PCR; TCRdb stores just in-frame clones and leaves some out. The table includes around 100,000 clones, about nine tenths detected once. About this clone itself: Antigen unknown.

The chain recombines TRBV27 with TRBJ1-2; no clear D. The receptor comes from an adult in good health. Sequenced material: peripheral blood, taken on day 0 of AZD1222 vaccination. This CDR3 is CASSPDPKNHYGYTF. CDR3 DNA: TGTGCCAGCAGCCCGGATCCGAAAAACCACTATGGCTACACCTTC.